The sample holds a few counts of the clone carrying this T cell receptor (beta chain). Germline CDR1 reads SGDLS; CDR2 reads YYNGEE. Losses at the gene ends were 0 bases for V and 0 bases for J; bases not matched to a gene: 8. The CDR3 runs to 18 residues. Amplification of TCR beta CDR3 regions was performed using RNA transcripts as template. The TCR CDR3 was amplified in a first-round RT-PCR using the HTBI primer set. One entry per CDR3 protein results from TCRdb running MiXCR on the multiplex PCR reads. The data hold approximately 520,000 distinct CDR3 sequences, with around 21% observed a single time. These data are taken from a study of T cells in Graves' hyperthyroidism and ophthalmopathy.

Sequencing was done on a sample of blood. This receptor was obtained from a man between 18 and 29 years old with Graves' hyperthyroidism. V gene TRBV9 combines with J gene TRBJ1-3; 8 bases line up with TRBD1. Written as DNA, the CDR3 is TGTGCCAGCAGCGTAGGGACAGGGTCTCTTATCTCTGGAAACACCATATATTTT. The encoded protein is CASSVGTGSLISGNTIYF.